This T cell receptor beta chain was retrieved from a study of control samples from healthy donors and cancer patients. Profiled with immunoSEQ multiplex PCR; TCRdb holds only in-frame clones, not every one. The sample consists of 150,000 to 200,000 clones, around nine tenths of them appearing once. Trimming took off 6 bases at V and 8 bases at J, with 16 bases between the two ends. The CDR3 consists of 14 residues. CDR1 is LNHNV and CDR2 is YYDKDF in the germline V gene (reference sequence). The sequenced material came from blood. This TCR derives from a woman aged 25-40 years in good health. This sequence joins TRBV15 and TRBJ1-4, with a tentative D call TRBD1 (6 bases). The CDR3 region is CATRAPGGGEKLFF. The CDR3 region has the DNA TGTGCCACCAGGGCCCCCGGGGGCGGCGAAAAACTGTTTTTT.